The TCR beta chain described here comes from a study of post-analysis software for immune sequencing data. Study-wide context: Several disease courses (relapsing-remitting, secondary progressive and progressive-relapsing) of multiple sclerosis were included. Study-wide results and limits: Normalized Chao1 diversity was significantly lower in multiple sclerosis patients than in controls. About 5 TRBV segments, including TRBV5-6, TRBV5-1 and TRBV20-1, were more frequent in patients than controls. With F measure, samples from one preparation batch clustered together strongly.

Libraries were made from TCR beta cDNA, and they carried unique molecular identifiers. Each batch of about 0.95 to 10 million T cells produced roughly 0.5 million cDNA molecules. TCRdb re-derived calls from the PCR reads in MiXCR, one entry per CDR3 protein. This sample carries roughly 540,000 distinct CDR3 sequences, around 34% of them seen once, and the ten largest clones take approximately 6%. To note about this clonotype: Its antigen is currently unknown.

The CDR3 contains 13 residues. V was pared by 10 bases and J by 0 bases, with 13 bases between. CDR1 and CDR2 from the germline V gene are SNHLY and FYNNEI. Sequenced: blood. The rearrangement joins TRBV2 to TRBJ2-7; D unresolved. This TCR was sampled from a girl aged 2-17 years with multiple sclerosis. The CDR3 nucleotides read TGTGCCACCGTATTAGTGTCCTCCTACGAGCAGTACTTC. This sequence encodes CATVLVSSYEQYF.